This passage covers 20 T cell receptor beta chains from one sample sequenced in a study of T cell responses to AZD1222 COVID-19 vaccine. Profiled with immunoSEQ multiplex PCR; TCRdb holds only in-frame clones, not every one. This sample yields 120,000 or so clones, of which 70% to 90% are seen a single time; 9% to 9.5% belongs to the top ten. Specimen: peripheral blood, collected on day 0 of AZD1222 vaccination. All receptors come from an adult in good health.

The chain recombines TRBV5-8 with TRBJ2-7, with TRBD2 as a possible D gene (6 bases). Germline V gene sequence: CDR1 SGHTS, CDR2 YDEGEE. CDR3 length equals 15 residues. Trimming left V 1 base short and J 2 bases short, with 13 bases between. Written as DNA, the CDR3 is TGTGCCAGCAGCTTGTTGGGCAGGGAGGCCTACGAGCAGTACTTC. Residues: CASSLLGREAYEQYF. Full variable domain (rest looked up from reference TRBV5-8 and TRBJ2-7): EAGVTQSPTHLIKTRGQQATLRCSPISGHTSVYWYQQALGLGLQFLLWYDEGEERNRGNFPPRFSGRQFPNYSSELNVNALELEDSALYLCASSLLGREAYEQYFGPGTRLTVT.

This clone was seen more than once but under ten times. The V and J genes are TRBV6-2 or TRBV6-3 and TRBJ2-7, with D perhaps TRBD2 (5 bases). Germline V gene data show CDR1 as MNHEY and CDR2 as SVGEGT. CDR3 length: 16 amino acids. V lost 7 bases and J lost 2, with 21 bases in between. The CDR3: CASTPGTVFTPYEQYF. The CDR3 nucleotides are TGTGCCAGCACCCCGGGAACAGTTTTTACTCCCTACGAGCAGTACTTC.

This sequence joins TRBV7-3 and TRBJ2-2, with TRBD2 matching over 11 bases. V shed 7 bases, J shed 0 bases, and the junction held 22 bases outside the gene matches. The CDR3 has 22 residues. Germline-derived CDR1 and CDR2 are SGHTA and FQGTGA. The CDR3 DNA sequence: TGTGCCAGCATCCTATCAAGTAGACAGGGACTAGCGGAAATCGCGAACACCGGGGAGCTGTTTTTT. It encodes CASILSSRQGLAEIANTGELFF.

The V call is TRBV9, the J call TRBJ2-7; D gene ambiguous. The CDR3 totals 12 residues. In germline, CDR1 is SGDLS, CDR2 YYNGEE. The V end lost 3 bases, the J end lost 3 bases, and 7 bases lay between the germline ends. The CDR3 is CASSELGYEQYF. The CDR3 coding sequence is TGTGCCAGCAGCGAACTCGGCTACGAGCAGTACTTC. The whole variable domain, filled in from reference TRBV9 and TRBJ2-7, reads DSGVTQTPKHLITATGQRVTLRCSPRSGDLSVYWYQQSLDQGLQFLIQYYNGEERAKGNILERFSAQQFPDLHSELNLSSLELGDSALYFCASSELGYEQYFGPGTRLTVT.

The rearrangement uses TRBV6-5 and TRBJ1-1, with a tentative D call TRBD1 (5 bases). CDR3 length equals 15 residues. V lost 5 bases to trimming and J lost 0 bases, with 13 bases between them. Germline CDR1 MNHEY, CDR2 SVGAGI. The CDR3 DNA sequence: TGTGCCAGCAGTCCAACCGACAGCCTGAACACTGAAGCTTTCTTT. It yields the protein CASSPTDSLNTEAFF.

The chain employs TRBV14 and TRBJ2-5, with unresolved D. V was cut by 4 bases and J by 0 bases, with 6 bases left in between. The CDR3 consists of 13 residues. Germline CDR1 reads SGHDN; CDR2 reads FVKESK. The CDR3 nucleotides read TGTGCCAGCAGCCTCTACGACCAAGAGACCCAGTACTTC. This translates into CASSLYDQETQYF.

The rearrangement links TRBV11-2 to TRBJ2-1, with 9 bases that match TRBD2. This CDR3 is 13 amino acids long. Germline V gene sequence: CDR1 SGHAT, CDR2 FQNNGV. Trimming cost V 3 bases and J 10 bases; bases outside gene matches: 4. In DNA form, the CDR3 reads TGTGCCAGCAGCTTTGATCTAGCGGGGGAGCAGTTCTTC. Translated, it gives CASSFDLAGEQFF.

The chain recombines TRBV27 with TRBJ2-7; 11 nucleotides align to TRBD1. Trimming cost V 6 bases and J 6 bases; bases outside gene matches: 10. CDR1 and CDR2 from the germline V gene are MNHEY and SMNVEV (reference sequence). This CDR3 has 15 amino acids. The CDR3 here is CASSRSGTGGREQYF. For the CDR3, the DNA is TGTGCCAGCAGCCGATCCGGGACAGGGGGGCGCGAGCAGTACTTC.

The rearrangement joins TRBV7-6 to TRBJ1-1; D possibly corresponds to TRBD1 (5 bases). Germline V gives CDR1 SGHVS, CDR2 FNYEAQ. The CDR3 sequence is 16 residues long. V dropped 4 bases and J dropped 1 base, with 16 bases sitting between them. This chain's CDR3 is CASSSRSGTANTEAFF. CDR3 DNA sequence: TGTGCCAGCAGCTCGAGGTCCGGGACGGCGAACACTGAAGCTTTCTTT.

The chain carries TRBV7-2 and TRBJ1-1, with a possible D match to TRBD1 (6 bases). Trimming shortened V by 2 bases and J by 9 bases, and 19 bases separated the two germline ends. CDR3 size: 15 residues. CDR1 and CDR2 (germline): SGHTA, FQGNSA. CDR3 residues: CASSLSLAAGEKAFF. In nucleotides, the CDR3 is TGTGCCAGCAGCTTATCTCTGGCTGCAGGGGAGAAAGCTTTCTTT.

Only one count was recorded for this clone. J is TRBJ1-1 and V is TRBV5-6; D gene uncertain. V lost 1 base and J lost 7, with 8 bases in between. Germline lookup yields CDR1 SGHDT and CDR2 YYEEEE. The CDR3 extends over 12 amino acids. CDR3 region: CASSLTIGEAFF. The CDR3 region has the DNA TGTGCCAGCAGCTTGACTATCGGTGAAGCTTTCTTT.

The chain combines TRBV2 with TRBJ1-3; D gene unclear. Trimming stripped 4 bases from V and 0 bases from J, with 7 bases between. The CDR3 length is 14 residues. Germline CDR1 and CDR2: SNHLY and FYNNEI. Written as DNA, the CDR3 is TGTGCCAGCAGTGGAGACTTCTCTGGAAACACCATATATTTT. Protein sequence: CASSGDFSGNTIYF.

The rearrangement joins TRBV30 to TRBJ1-5, with TRBD1 identical over 8 bases. Germline loops: CDR1 GTSNPN, CDR2 SVGIG (reference sequence). This CDR3 is built from 15 residues. J gave up 6 bases and V 0 bases, and 7 bases lay outside the gene matches. This CDR3 reads CAWSVNSGGSQPQHF. CDR3 DNA sequence: TGTGCCTGGAGTGTAAACTCAGGGGGCAGTCAGCCCCAGCATTTT. Drawing the rest from reference TRBV30 and TRBJ1-5, the complete variable domain is SQTIHQWPATLVQPVGSPLSLECTVEGTSNPNLYWYRQAAGRGLQLLFYSVGIGQISSEVPQNLSASRPQDRQFILSSKKLLLSDSGFYLCAWSVNSGGSQPQHFGDGTRLSIL.

This chain connects TRBV30 to TRBJ1-6, with no clear D. This CDR3 is 16 amino acids long. The germline V gene has CDR1 GTSNPN and CDR2 SVGIG (reference sequence). V was shortened by 0 bases and J by 5 bases, with 14 bases between the two germline ends. In nucleotides, the CDR3 is TGTGCCTGGAGTGTACAAGGGTTGGGAGATAATTCACCCCTCCACTTT. Translated: CAWSVQGLGDNSPLHF.

This clone was counted once. This chain connects TRBV30 to TRBJ2-7; TRBD2 matches 7 bases. Per germline, CDR1 GTSNPN and CDR2 SVGIG (reference sequence). The CDR3 runs to 13 residues. Losses at the gene ends were 4 bases for V and 4 bases for J; bases not matched to a gene: 7. The DNA of the CDR3 is TGTGCCTGGAAGAGAGGAGCGGGGTACGAGCAGTACTTC. This sequence encodes CAWKRGAGYEQYF.

The J gene is TRBJ1-1, the V gene TRBV11-3; D gene ambiguous. CDR3 size: 13 residues. The V end was cut by 6 bases, the J end by 3 bases, with 11 bases between. Germline V CDR1 and CDR2: SGHNT, YENEEA. The CDR3 DNA reads as TGTGCCAGCAGTCGAATGGGTGACACTGAAGCTTTCTTT. Translated: CASSRMGDTEAFF.

This clone is medium-sized by share. The chain combines TRBV27 with TRBJ2-2, with D unclear. The CDR3 has 14 amino acids. Germline V lookup: CDR1 MNHEY, CDR2 SMNVEV (reference sequence). Trimming left V 4 bases short and J 3 bases short, with 9 bases between. CDR3 sequence: CASSSAAYTGELFF. CDR3 DNA sequence: TGTGCCAGCAGTTCCGCGGCCTACACCGGGGAGCTGTTTTTT.

The rearrangement joins TRBV7-3 to TRBJ2-5; 9 nucleotides agree with TRBD1. Germline V gene sequence: CDR1 SGHTA, CDR2 FQGTGA. V was clipped by 2 bases and J by 4 bases; unmatched bases: 8. The CDR3 is made up of 16 amino acids. The CDR3 protein is CASSLWGTGLAETQYF. The CDR3, as DNA: TGTGCCAGCAGCTTATGGGGGACAGGGCTGGCAGAGACCCAGTACTTC.

V is TRBV5-1 and J is TRBJ1-1; 7 bases agree with TRBD1. The CDR3 consists of 16 residues. The V segment lost 0 bases and the J segment 0 bases; nucleotides outside the gene matches: 5. Germline V gene sequence: CDR1 SGHRS, CDR2 YFSETQ. This chain's CDR3 is CASSLATGLMNTEAFF. CDR3 in DNA: TGCGCCAGCAGCTTGGCGACAGGGCTCATGAACACTGAAGCTTTCTTT.

With respect to this clone: An end of the junction differs from the germline gene, which may be a read error. The gene calls are TRBV11-3 and TRBJ2-2; D is possibly TRBD1 or TRBD2 (5 bases each). Germline assignment: CDR1 SGHNT and CDR2 YENEEA. CDR3 length: 15 amino acids. CDR3 sequence (DNA): TGTGCCAGCAGCTTGGTCCAGGGTGTCCCTGGGGGGCTGTTTTTT. Its translation: CASSLVQGVPGGLFF.